A selection of T cell receptor beta chains follows, all from one sample in a study of PD-1 blockade in classical Hodgkin lymphoma. Libraries were prepared by immunoSEQ multiplex PCR; TCRdb keeps only in-frame clonotypes and omits some of them. The profile shows around 29,000 clones, roughly 90% of them singletons. Sequences were obtained from CD4+ T cells from blood. The receptor source for this set is a human donor with classical Hodgkin lymphoma. Both conserved end residues are part of each CDR3. Each record gives: CDR3 protein, CDR3 DNA, V gene, J gene, D gene, clone size. A D gene is named only where the DNA matches it firmly. Size tells how often a clone was seen (once, few, many) or the class of an expanded clone, and some rows leave it out.

CASSGGTSGNQETQYF	TGTGCCAGCAGTGGGGGGACTAGCGGGAACCAAGAGACCCAGTACTTC	TRBV28	TRBJ2-5	TRBD2	-
CASSRTGTSGTGELFF	TGTGCCAGCAGCCGTACCGGGACTTCGGGCACCGGGGAGCTGTTTTTT	TRBV7-3	TRBJ2-2	-	-
CASSHGDRALELFF	TGCGCCAGCAGCCATGGGGACAGGGCTTTGGAACTGTTTTTT	TRBV5-1	TRBJ1-4	TRBD1	once
CASSSSGQGYNEQFF	TGTGCCAGCAGTTCATCGGGACAGGGGTACAATGAGCAGTTCTTC	TRBV28	TRBJ2-1	TRBD1	once
CASGQGSNTGELFF	TGTGCCAGTGGACAGGGGTCGAACACCGGGGAGCTGTTTTTT	TRBV19	TRBJ2-2	TRBD1	-
CASSLVGGGVEQYF	TGTGCCAGCAGCTTAGTAGGGGGGGGAGTCGAGCAGTACTTC	TRBV7-2	TRBJ2-7	-	-
CASSLFLAGGDYGYTF	TGTGCCAGCAGTTTATTTCTGGCAGGGGGGGACTATGGCTACACCTTC	TRBV27	TRBJ1-2	TRBD1	-
CASSWGQGNQPQHF	TGTGCCAGCAGTTGGGGACAGGGCAATCAGCCCCAGCATTTT	TRBV6-6	TRBJ1-5	TRBD1	-
CASSARQGAGYGYTF	TGCGCCAGCAGCGCCCGACAGGGGGCGGGCTATGGCTACACCTTC	TRBV5-1	TRBJ1-2	TRBD1	-
CASSLYRSNTGELFF	TGCGCCAGCAGCTTGTATAGGTCAAACACCGGGGAGCTGTTTTTT	TRBV5-1	TRBJ2-2	-	-
CASSTGGPREQYF	TGTGCCAGTAGTACGGGAGGGCCGAGGGAGCAGTACTTC	TRBV19	TRBJ2-7	TRBD2	-